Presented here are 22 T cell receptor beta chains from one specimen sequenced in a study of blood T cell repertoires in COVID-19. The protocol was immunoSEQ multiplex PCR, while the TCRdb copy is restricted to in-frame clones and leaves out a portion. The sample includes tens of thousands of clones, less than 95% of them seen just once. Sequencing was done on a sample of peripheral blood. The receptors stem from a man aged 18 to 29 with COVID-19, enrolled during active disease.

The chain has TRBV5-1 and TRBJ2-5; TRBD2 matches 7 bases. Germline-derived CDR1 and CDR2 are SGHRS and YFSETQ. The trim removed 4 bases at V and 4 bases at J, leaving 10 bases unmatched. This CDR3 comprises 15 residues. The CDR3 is CASSRWREMGETQYF. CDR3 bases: TGCGCCAGCAGCAGATGGCGGGAGATGGGAGAGACCCAGTACTTC.

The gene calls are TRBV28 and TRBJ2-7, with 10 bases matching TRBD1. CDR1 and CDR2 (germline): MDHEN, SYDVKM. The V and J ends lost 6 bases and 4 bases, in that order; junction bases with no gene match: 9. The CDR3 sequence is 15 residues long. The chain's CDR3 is CASSLPGTGAYEQYF. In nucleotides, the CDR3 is TGTGCCAGCAGCTTGCCCGGGACAGGGGCTTACGAGCAGTACTTC.

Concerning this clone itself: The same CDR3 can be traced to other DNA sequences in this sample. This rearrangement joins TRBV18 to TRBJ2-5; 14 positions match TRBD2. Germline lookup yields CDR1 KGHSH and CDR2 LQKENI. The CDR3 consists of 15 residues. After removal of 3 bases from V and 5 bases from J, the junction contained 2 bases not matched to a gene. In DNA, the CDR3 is TGTGCCAGCTCACCCAGGACTAGCGGGAGGGAGACCCAGTACTTC. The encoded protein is CASSPRTSGRETQYF.

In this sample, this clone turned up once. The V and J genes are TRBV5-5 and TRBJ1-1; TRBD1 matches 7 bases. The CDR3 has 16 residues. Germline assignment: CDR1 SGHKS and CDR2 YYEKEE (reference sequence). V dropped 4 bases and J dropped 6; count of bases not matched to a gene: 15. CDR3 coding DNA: TGTGCCAGCAGCCCCGGGACAGAGGCATCATACTCTGAAGCTTTCTTT. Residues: CASSPGTEASYSEAFF.

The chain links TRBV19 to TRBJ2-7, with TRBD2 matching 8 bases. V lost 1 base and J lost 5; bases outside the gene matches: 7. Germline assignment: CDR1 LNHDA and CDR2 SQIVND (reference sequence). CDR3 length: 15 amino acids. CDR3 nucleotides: TGTGCCAGTAGTATAGTCTCGGGAGGGCATGACGAGCAGTACTTC. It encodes CASSIVSGGHDEQYF.

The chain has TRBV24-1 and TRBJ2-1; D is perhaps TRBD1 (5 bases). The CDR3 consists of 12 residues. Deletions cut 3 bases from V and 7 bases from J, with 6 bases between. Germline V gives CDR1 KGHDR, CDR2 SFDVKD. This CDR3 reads CATSDAGNEQFF. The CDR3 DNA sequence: TGTGCCACCAGTGATGCAGGGAATGAGCAGTTCTTC.

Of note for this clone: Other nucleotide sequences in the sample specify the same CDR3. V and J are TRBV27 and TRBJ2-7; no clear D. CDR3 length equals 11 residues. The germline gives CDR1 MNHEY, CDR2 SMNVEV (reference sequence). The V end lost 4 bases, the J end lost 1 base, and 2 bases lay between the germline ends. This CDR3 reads CASSSSYEQYF. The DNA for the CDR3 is TGTGCCAGCAGTTCATCCTACGAGCAGTACTTC.

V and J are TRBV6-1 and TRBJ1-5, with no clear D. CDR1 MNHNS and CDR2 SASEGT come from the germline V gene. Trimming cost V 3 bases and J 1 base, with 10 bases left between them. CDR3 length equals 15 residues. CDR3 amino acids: CASSDGGSSNQPQHF. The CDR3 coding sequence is TGTGCCAGCAGTGACGGAGGTTCAAGCAATCAGCCCCAGCATTTT.

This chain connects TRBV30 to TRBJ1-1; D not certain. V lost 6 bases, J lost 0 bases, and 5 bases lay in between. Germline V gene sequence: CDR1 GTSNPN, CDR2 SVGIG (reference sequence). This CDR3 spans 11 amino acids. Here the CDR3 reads CACGLNTEAFF. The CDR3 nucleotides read TGTGCCTGCGGGTTGAACACTGAAGCTTTCTTT. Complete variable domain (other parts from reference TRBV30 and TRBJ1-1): SQTIHQWPATLVQPVGSPLSLECTVEGTSNPNLYWYRQAAGRGLQLLFYSVGIGQISSEVPQNLSASRPQDRQFILSSKKLLLSDSGFYLCACGLNTEAFFGQGTRLTVV.

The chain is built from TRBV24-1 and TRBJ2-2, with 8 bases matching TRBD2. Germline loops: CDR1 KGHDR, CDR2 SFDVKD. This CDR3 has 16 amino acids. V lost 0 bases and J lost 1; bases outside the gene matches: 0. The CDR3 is CATSDLTSGNTGELFF. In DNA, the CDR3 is TGTGCCACCAGTGATTTGACTAGCGGGAACACCGGGGAGCTGTTTTTT.

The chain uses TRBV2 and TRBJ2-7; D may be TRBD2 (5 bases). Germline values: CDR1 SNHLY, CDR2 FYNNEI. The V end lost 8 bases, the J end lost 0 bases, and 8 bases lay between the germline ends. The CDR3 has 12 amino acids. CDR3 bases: TGTGCCAGCCGGAGGATCTCCTACGAGCAGTACTTC. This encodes CASRRISYEQYF.

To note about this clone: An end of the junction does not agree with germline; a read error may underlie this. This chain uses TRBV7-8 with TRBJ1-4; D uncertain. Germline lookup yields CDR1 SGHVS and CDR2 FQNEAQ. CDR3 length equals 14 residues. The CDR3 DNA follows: TGTGCCAGCAGCTTTGCTCAGACTAATGAAAAACTGCTTTTT. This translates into CASSFAQTNEKLLF.

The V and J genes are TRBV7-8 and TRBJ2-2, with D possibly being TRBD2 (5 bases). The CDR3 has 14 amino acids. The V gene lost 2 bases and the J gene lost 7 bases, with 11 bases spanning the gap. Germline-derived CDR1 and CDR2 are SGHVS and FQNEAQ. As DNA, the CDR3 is TGTGCCAGCAGCTTACCCCGAGGGTTCGGGGAGCTGTTTTTT. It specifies CASSLPRGFGELFF. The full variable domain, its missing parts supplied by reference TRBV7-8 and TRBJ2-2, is GAGVSQSPRYKVAKRGQDVALRCDPISGHVSLFWYQQALGQGPEFLTYFQNEAQLDKSGLPSDRFFAERPEGSVSTLKIQRTQQEDSAVYLCASSLPRGFGELFFGEGSRLTVL.

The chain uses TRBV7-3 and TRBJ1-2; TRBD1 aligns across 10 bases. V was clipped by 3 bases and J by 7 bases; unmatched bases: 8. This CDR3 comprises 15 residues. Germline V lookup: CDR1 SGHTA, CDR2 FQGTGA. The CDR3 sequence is CASSFKRDRGGGYTF. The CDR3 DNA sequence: TGTGCCAGCAGCTTTAAACGGGACAGGGGCGGTGGCTACACCTTC. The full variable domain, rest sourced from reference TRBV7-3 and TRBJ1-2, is GAGVSQTPSNKVTEKGKYVELRCDPISGHTALYWYRQSLGQGPEFLIYFQGTGAADDSGLPNDRFFAVRPEGSVSTLKIQRTERGDSAVYLCASSFKRDRGGGYTFGSGTRLTVV.

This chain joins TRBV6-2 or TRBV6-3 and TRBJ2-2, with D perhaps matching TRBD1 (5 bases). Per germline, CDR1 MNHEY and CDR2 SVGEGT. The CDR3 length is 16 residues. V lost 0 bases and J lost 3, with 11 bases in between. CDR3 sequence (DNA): TGTGCCAGCAGTTACTCGCCAGGGCAAGACACCGGGGAGCTGTTTTTT. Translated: CASSYSPGQDTGELFF.

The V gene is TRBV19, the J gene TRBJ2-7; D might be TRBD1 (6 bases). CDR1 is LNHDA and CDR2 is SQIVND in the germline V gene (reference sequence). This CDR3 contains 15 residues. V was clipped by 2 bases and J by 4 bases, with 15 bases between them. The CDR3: CASSITRDTLYEQYF. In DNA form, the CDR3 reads TGTGCCAGTAGTATAACCCGGGACACTCTTTACGAGCAGTACTTC.

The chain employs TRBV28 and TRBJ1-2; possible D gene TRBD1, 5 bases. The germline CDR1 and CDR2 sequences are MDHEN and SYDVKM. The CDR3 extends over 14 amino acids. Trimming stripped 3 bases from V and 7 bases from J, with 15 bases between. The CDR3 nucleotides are TGTGCCAGCAGTTTCGCCGGGGGGTCCGGTGGCTACACCTTC. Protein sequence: CASSFAGGSGGYTF.

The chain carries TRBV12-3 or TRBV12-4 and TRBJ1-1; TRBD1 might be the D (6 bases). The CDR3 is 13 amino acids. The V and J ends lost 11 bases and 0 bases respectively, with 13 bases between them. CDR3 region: CAHMDSVNTEAFF. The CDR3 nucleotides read TGTGCCCACATGGACAGCGTGAACACTGAAGCTTTCTTT.

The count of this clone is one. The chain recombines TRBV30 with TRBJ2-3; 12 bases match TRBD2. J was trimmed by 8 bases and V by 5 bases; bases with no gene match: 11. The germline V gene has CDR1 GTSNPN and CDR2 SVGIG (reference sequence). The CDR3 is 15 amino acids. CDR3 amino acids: CAWETSGRGTGTQYF. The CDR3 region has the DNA TGTGCCTGGGAGACTAGCGGGAGAGGGACCGGTACGCAGTATTTT.

DNA of the CDR3: TGTGCCAGCAGTGAAACTAGCGGGAGCACCGGGGAGCTGTTTTTT. Translating it yields CASSETSGSTGELFF. The genes are TRBV6-4 and TRBJ2-2; the match to TRBD2 covers 11 bases. Germline V gene lookup returns CDR1 MRHNA and CDR2 SNTAGT. The CDR3 covers 15 residues. The V segment lost 3 bases and the J segment 4 bases; nucleotides outside the gene matches: 1.

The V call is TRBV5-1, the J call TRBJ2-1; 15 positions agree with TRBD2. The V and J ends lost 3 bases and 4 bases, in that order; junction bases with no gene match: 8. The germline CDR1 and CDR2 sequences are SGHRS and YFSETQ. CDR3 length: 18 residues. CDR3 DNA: TGCGCCAGCAGCTCAGGGACTAGCGGGAGGCAGTCTTACAATGAGCAGTTCTTC. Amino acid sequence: CASSSGTSGRQSYNEQFF.

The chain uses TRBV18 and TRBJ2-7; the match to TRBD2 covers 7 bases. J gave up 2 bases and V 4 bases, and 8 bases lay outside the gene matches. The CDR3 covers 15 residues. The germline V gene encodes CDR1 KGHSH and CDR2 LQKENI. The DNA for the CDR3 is TGTGCCAGCTCACGGGGTGCGGGAGATACCTACGAGCAGTACTTC. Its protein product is CASSRGAGDTYEQYF.